This TCR beta chain was sequenced for a study of blood T cell repertoires in COVID-19. Study in general: Sample material is recorded as cDNA or gDNA derived from T cells, B-cell-depleted T cells, or PBMCs.

In the original analysis: Estimates of nucleated cell counts were drawn from the amplification of reference gene primers. Clones were read by immunoSEQ multiplex PCR, and TCRdb kept only the in-frame ones, dropping some. The V and J calls and clone size are taken from that table; D and trimming were inferred from the DNA. The sample records about 160,000 clones, 65% to 90% being singletons. The CDR3 consists of 14 residues. CDR1 WSHSY and CDR2 SAAADI come from the germline V gene. Between the trimmed V and J ends, which lost 7 bases and 1 base, there was a span of 10 bases. This clone was seen a single time.

The gene calls are TRBV10-2 and TRBJ2-2, with a possible D match to TRBD1 (6 bases). This TCR was recovered from a woman aged 40 to 50 with COVID-19, enrolled during active disease. The source material was peripheral blood. The CDR3 loop is CASKDRLNTGELFF. The CDR3 DNA is TGCGCCAGCAAAGACAGGTTGAACACCGGGGAGCTGTTTTTT.